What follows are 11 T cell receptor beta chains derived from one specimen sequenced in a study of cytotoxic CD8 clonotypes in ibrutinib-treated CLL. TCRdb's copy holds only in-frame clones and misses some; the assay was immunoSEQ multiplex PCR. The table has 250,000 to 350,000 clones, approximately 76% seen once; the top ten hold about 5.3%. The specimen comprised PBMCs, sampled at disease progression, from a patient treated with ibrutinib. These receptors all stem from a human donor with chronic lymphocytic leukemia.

This CDR3 is CASSSEGQYNEQFF. The CDR3 DNA reads as TGCGCCAGCAGCTCGGAGGGACAGTACAATGAGCAGTTCTTC. The V gene is TRBV5-1, the J gene TRBJ2-1; TRBD1 is a possible D gene (7 bases). V lost 3 bases and J 4 bases, leaving 11 bases between the germline ends. This CDR3 is built from 14 residues. In germline, CDR1 is SGHRS, CDR2 YFSETQ.

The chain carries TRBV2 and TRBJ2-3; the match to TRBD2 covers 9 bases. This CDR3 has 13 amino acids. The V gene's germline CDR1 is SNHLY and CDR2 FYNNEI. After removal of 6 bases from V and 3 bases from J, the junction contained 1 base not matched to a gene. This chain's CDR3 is CASRAGGTDTQYF. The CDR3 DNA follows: TGTGCCAGCAGGGCGGGAGGGACAGATACGCAGTATTTT. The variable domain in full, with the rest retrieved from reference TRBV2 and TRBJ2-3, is EPEVTQTPSHQVTQMGQEVILRCVPISNHLYFYWYRQILGQKVEFLVSFYNNEISEKSEIFDDQFSVERPDGSNFTLKIRSTKLEDSAMYFCASRAGGTDTQYFGPGTRLTVL.

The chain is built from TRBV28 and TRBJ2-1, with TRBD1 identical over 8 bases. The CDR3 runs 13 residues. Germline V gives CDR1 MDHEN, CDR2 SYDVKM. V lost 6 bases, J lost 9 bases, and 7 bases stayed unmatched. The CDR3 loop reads CASSSGQGTEQFF. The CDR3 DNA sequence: TGTGCCAGCAGCTCAGGACAGGGCACTGAGCAGTTCTTC.

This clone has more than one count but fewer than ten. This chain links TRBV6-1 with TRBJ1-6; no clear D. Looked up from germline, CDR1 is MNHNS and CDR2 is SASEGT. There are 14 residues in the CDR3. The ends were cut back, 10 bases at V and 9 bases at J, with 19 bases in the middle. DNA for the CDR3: TGTGCCACTCGCGGAGGCCCACTCTTTTCACCCCTCCACTTT. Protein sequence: CATRGGPLFSPLHF.

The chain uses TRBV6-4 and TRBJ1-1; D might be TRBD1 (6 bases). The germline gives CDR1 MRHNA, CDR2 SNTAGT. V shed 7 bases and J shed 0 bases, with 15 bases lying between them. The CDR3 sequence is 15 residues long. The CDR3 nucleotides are TGTGCCAGCAAAAAGGAACAGGGATTGAACACTGAAGCTTTCTTT. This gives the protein CASKKEQGLNTEAFF.

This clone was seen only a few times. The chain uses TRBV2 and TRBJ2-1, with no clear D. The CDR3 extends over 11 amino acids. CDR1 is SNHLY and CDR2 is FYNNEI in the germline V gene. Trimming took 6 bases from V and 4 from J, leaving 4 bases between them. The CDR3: CASRDYNEQFF. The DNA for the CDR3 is TGTGCCAGCAGAGATTACAATGAGCAGTTCTTC. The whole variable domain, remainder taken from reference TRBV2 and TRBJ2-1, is EPEVTQTPSHQVTQMGQEVILRCVPISNHLYFYWYRQILGQKVEFLVSFYNNEISEKSEIFDDQFSVERPDGSNFTLKIRSTKLEDSAMYFCASRDYNEQFFGPGTRLTVL.

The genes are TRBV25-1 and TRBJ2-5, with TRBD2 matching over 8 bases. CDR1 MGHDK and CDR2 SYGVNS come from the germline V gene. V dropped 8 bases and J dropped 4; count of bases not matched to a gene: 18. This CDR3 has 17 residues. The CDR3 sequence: CASAGLAGLYARETQYF. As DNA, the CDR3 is TGTGCCAGCGCAGGGCTAGCGGGCTTATACGCGCGAGAGACCCAGTACTTC.

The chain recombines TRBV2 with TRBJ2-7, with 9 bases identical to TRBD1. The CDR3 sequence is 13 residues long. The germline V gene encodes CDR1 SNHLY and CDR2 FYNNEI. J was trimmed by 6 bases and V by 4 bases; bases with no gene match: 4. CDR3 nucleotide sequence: TGTGCCAGCAGTGGGGACAGGGTACGCGAGCAGTACTTC. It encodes CASSGDRVREQYF.

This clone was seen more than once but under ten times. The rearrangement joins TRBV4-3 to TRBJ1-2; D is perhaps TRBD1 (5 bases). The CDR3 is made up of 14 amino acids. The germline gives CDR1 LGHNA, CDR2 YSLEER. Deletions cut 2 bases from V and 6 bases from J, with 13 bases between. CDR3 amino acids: CASSQNRQMNGYTF. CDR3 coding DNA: TGCGCCAGCAGCCAAAACAGGCAGATGAATGGCTACACCTTC.

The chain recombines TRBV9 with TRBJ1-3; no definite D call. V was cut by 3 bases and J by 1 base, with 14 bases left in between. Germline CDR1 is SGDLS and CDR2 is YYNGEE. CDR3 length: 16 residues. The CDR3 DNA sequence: TGTGCCAGCAGCGGCCACCCGTCCCCGTCTGGAAACACCATATATTTT. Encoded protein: CASSGHPSPSGNTIYF.

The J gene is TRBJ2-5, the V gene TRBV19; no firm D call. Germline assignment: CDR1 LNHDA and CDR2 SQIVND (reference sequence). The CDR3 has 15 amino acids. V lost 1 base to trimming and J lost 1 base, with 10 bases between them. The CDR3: CASSIAQRAQETQYF. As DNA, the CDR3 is TGTGCCAGTAGTATAGCCCAAAGGGCCCAAGAGACCCAGTACTTC.